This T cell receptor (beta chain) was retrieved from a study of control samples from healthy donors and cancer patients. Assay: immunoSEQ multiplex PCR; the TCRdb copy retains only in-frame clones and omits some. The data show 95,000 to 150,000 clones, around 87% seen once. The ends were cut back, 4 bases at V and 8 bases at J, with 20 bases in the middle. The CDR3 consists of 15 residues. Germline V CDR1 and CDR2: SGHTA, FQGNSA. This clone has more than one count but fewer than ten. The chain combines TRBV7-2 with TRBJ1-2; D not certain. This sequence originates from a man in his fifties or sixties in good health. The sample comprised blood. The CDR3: CASSWSTQSLEGYTF. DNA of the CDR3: TGTGCCAGCAGCTGGTCGACACAGTCCTTAGAGGGCTACACCTTC.